This T cell receptor beta chain was sequenced in a study of T-cell reconstitution after alpha-beta-depleted transplantation in children. TCRbeta library construction was performed incorporating unique molecular identifiers. A single record per CDR3 protein comes from TCRdb applying MiXCR to the PCR reads. Of around 200,000 distinct CDR3 sequences listed, around a sixth are singletons. This clonotype was found a few times. The antigen remains unidentified. Whole-study results and caveats: Where some patients showed high TCRbeta diversity at day 60, it came from recipient T cells and thymic progenitors that had survived. Alpha-beta T cells about two months after transplant reportedly derived from several hundred expanded graft clones. A year post-transplant, T-cell counts and diversity derived mostly from newly produced T cells.

This CDR3 region has 13 residues. Germline V gene sequence: CDR1 MNHEY, CDR2 SMNVEV (reference sequence). V was trimmed by 7 bases and J by 2 bases, leaving 12 bases between them. The V call is TRBV27, the J call TRBJ2-7, with D maybe TRBD1 (5 bases). The sample was PBMCs, mostly from graft donor cells, taken 360 days after TCRalphabeta/CD19-depleted stem cell transplant. The TCR originated in a male patient aged 2-15 years who had a stem cell transplant for acute lymphoblastic leukemia, so the T cells may come from the graft donor. The CDR3 is CASTRGSPYEQYF. As DNA, the CDR3 is TGTGCCAGCACAAGGGGATCCCCCTACGAGCAGTACTTC.